This T cell receptor beta chain was identified during a study of CD8 T cells in Susac syndrome. An amount of RNA that ranged from about 0.45 to 1 ug was reverse transcribed with random hexamers. Using its own MiXCR run on the immunoSEQ multiplex PCR reads, TCRdb lists one record per CDR3 protein. The sample has some 260,000 distinct CDR3 sequences, 85% seen once. TEMRA cells were enriched by FACS, while CD8+ and CD4+ T cells were obtained through a negative isolation that was performed magnetically. The CDR3 runs to 15 residues. The germline V gene has CDR1 SGHTA and CDR2 FQGNSA. Trimming left V 5 bases short and J 0 bases short, with 14 bases between.

The sequenced material came from CD8+ T cells from PBMCs. This clonotype originated in a human donor with multiple sclerosis. The chain combines TRBV7-2 with TRBJ2-7; D is undetermined. The CDR3 DNA reads TGTGCCAGCAGCCCCCGGGCACCGAGCTCCTACGAGCAGTACTTC. Its translation: CASSPRAPSSYEQYF.